This T cell receptor (beta chain) derives from a study of T cells in Graves' hyperthyroidism and ophthalmopathy. Trimming removed 1 base from V and 0 bases from J, with 10 bases in between. The germline CDR1 and CDR2 sequences are SGHRS and YFSETQ. The CDR3 is 15 residues long. This clonotype has a count of ten or more. Its antigen is currently unknown. TCR beta CDR3 sequences were amplified from RNA transcripts. The study used the HTBI primer set for a first-round RT-PCR of the TCR CDR3. Each CDR3 protein is one row after TCRdb ran MiXCR on the multiplex PCR reads. Among 150,000 or so distinct CDR3 sequences listed, more than 20% were seen once. Thyroid ultrasound and orbital computed tomography, with clinical symptoms and serum thyroxine and TRAb, informed diagnoses. The study, taken as a whole, reports: Ophthalmopathy, which appeared later, was predicted by the model a median approximately 6.7 months before onset.

This chain links TRBV5-1 with TRBJ1-1; D ambiguous. This TCR derives from a woman between 45 and 65 years old with Graves' hyperthyroidism that later progressed to Graves' ophthalmopathy. Input material: blood. The CDR3 coding sequence is TGCGCCAGCAGCTTGTCGGGAAATATGAACACTGAAGCTTTCTTT. Its protein is CASSLSGNMNTEAFF.